Listed below are T cell receptor beta chains from one sample, sequenced in a study of control samples from healthy donors and cancer patients. Method: immunoSEQ multiplex PCR; TCRdb's copy keeps in-frame clones and lacks some. The sample carries more than 70,000 clones, approximately 90% recorded once. Sequenced sample: blood. The receptors were gathered from a woman aged 25 to 39 in good health. Both conserved end residues are part of each CDR3. Each record gives: V gene, J gene, CDR3 protein.

>TRBV4-2|TRBJ1-2
CASSQDLRVNYGYTF
>TRBV12-5|TRBJ1-5
CASGLRGVRDQPQHF
>TRBV9|TRBJ1-1
CASSVVLLNTEAFF
>TRBV3-1/TRBV3-2|TRBJ1-1
CASSQFVGTEAFF
>TRBV19|TRBJ2-4
CASSIASRGANIQYF
>TRBV18|TRBJ1-5
CASSTEGNQPQHF
>TRBV4-1|TRBJ1-2
CASSQDGGSLYGYTF
>TRBV5-1|TRBJ1-1
CASSLGQNTGKAFF
>TRBV5-1|TRBJ1-1
CASSLGDGNTEAFF
>TRBV25-1|TRBJ1-2
CASSGTVVHGYTF
>TRBV4-1|TRBJ2-3
CASSQDGRGTDTQYF
>TRBV7-8|TRBJ1-5
CASSLGGSQPQHF
>TRBV24-1|TRBJ2-7
CATSDDDSYEQYF
>TRBV3-1/TRBV3-2|TRBJ1-1
CASSLTVNTEAFF
>TRBV27|TRBJ1-6
CASSSMGGYNSPLHF
>TRBV6-2/TRBV6-3|TRBJ1-3
CASSSRQSGNTIYF
>TRBV28|TRBJ2-7
CASTWAGSYEQYF
>TRBV4-2|TRBJ1-4
CASSQVGQSNEKLFF
>TRBV4-1|TRBJ1-3
CASCASDSGNTIHF
>TRBV6-6|TRBJ1-4
CASSYSQGMGNEKLFF
>TRBV19|TRBJ1-1
CASATGKSTEAFF
>TRBV6-5|TRBJ2-7
CASRKDQGSDEQYF
>TRBV27|TRBJ1-6
CASSLSAGTLRNNSPLHF
>TRBV6-5|TRBJ1-2
CASSRAHTYGYTF
>TRBV4-1|TRBJ2-7
CASSQDSSGRSYEQYF
>TRBV11-1|TRBJ2-2
CASSLVSTTGELFF
>TRBV11-2|TRBJ2-7
CASSFLSGGLNEQYF
>TRBV7-9|TRBJ2-1
CASSLGLVGDEQFF
>TRBV10-3|TRBJ1-2
CATQVGGPGYGYTF
>TRBV19|TRBJ1-3
CASSNPWRAGHYSGNTIYF
>TRBV20-1|TRBJ1-2
CSARGGYGYTF
>TRBV11-2|TRBJ2-3
CASSLDASGRADTQYF
>TRBV10-2|TRBJ1-5
CASNQGGGDQPQHF
>TRBV10-1|TRBJ2-7
CASSGPGSGTGGYEQYF
>TRBV11-2|TRBJ1-1
CASTIRGGRGTEAFF
>TRBV10-3|TRBJ1-1
CAISESQEMGEAFF
>TRBV30|TRBJ1-5
CAWSVARTRLSNQPQHF
>TRBV7-8|TRBJ2-1
CASSLVLAGAPSLRGEQFF
>TRBV3-1/TRBV3-2|TRBJ2-7
CASSQVPYEQYF
>TRBV19|TRBJ1-5
CASSISSSGVQPQHF
>TRBV5-1|TRBJ1-1
CASGAGAGNTEAFF
>TRBV24-1|TRBJ2-2
CATSDQTGTNTGELFF
>TRBV6-6|TRBJ1-1
CASTLAKGGNTEAFF
>TRBV28|TRBJ1-1
CASSYKGEAFF
>TRBV5-1|TRBJ2-7
CASSLEHSYEQYF